The clone carrying this T cell receptor beta chain was seen just once. Its specificity is unknown. This entry is derived from a study of T cell responses to AZD1222 COVID-19 vaccine. Study-wide findings and caveats: Donors were chiefly white British, with a greater number of females, and clonal diversity was perhaps underestimated.

Using immunoSEQ multiplex PCR, the repertoire was profiled, and TCRdb retains in-frame clones only, with some absent. The table has approximately 150,000 clones, around 94% seen once. The receptor comes from an adult in good health. Here the sequenced sample was peripheral blood, taken on day 0 of AZD1222 vaccination.

The DNA of the CDR3 is TGTGCCAGCAGAGAGGGGGCTGGCTATGGCTACACCTTC. Protein: CASREGAGYGYTF. This chain connects TRBV2 to TRBJ1-2, with TRBD1 matching over 7 bases. From germline, CDR1 is SNHLY and CDR2 FYNNEI. The CDR3 spans 13 residues. V dropped 6 bases and J dropped 4; count of bases not matched to a gene: 5.